Sequencing of this T cell receptor (beta chain) was carried out in a study of cytomegalovirus exposure and HLA in healthy donors. General study findings and limits: Earlier analysis looked at TCR beta V segments, and most were productive about 87% or about 30% of the time.

Note on this clone: Its antigen is undetermined.

With 60 Vbeta and 13 Jbeta primers, the PCR was carried out. Clones were read by immunoSEQ multiplex PCR, and TCRdb kept only the in-frame ones, dropping some. The data contain 110,000 to 150,000 clones, about 80% of them singletons. This CDR3 has 13 amino acids. V lost 0 bases, J lost 1 base, and 3 bases lay in between. The germline V gene has CDR1 SEHNR and CDR2 FQNEAQ (reference sequence). The receptor was isolated from a male donor in good health and CMV-seropositive. Sequenced input: PBMCs. This chain joins TRBV7-9 and TRBJ1-1; D gene uncertain. This CDR3 is CASSLAANTEAFF. The CDR3 nucleotides read TGTGCCAGCAGCTTAGCGGCGAACACTGAAGCTTTCTTT.